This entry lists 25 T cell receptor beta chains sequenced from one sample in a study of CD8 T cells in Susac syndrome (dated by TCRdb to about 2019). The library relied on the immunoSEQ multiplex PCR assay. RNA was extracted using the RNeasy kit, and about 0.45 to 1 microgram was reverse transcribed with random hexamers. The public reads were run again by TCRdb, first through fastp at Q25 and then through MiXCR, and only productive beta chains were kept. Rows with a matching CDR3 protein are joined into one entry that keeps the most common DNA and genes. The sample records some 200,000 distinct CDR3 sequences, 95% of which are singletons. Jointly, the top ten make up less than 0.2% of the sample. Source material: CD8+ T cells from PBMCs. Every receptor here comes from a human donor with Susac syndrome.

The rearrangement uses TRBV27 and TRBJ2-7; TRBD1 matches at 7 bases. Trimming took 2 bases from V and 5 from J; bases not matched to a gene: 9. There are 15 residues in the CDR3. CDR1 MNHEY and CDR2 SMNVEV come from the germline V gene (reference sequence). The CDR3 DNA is TGTGCCAGCAGTTTAAGGAACAGGGGTTTCGACGAGCAGTACTTC. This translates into CASSLRNRGFDEQYF.

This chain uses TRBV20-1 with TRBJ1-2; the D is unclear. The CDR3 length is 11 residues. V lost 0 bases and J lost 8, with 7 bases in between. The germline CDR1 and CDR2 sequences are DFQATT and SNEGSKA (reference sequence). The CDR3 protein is CSAREGWGYTF. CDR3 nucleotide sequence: TGCAGTGCTAGAGAGGGATGGGGCTACACCTTC.

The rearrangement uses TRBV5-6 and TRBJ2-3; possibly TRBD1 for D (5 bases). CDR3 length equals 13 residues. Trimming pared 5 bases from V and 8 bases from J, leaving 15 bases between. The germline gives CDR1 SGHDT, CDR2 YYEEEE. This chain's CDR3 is CASSSAGKGTQYF. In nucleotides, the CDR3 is TGTGCCAGCAGTTCCGCAGGGAAAGGTACGCAGTATTTT. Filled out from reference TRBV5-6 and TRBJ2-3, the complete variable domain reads DAGVTQSPTHLIKTRGQQVTLRCSPKSGHDTVSWYQQALGQGPQFIFQYYEEEERQRGNFPDRFSGHQFPNYSSELNVNALLLGDSALYLCASSSAGKGTQYFGPGTRLTVL.

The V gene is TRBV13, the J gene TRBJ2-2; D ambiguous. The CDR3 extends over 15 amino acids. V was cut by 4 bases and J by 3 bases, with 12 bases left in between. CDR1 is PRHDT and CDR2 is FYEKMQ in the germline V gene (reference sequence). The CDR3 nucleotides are TGTGCCAGCAGCTCCGGGCCGCGAGACACCGGGGAGCTGTTTTTT. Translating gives CASSSGPRDTGELFF.

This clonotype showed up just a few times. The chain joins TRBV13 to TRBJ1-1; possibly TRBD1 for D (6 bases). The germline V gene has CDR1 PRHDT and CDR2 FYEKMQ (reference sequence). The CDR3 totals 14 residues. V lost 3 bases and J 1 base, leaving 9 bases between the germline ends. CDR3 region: CASSFWTANTEAFF. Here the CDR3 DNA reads TGTGCCAGCAGCTTTTGGACAGCGAACACTGAAGCTTTCTTT.

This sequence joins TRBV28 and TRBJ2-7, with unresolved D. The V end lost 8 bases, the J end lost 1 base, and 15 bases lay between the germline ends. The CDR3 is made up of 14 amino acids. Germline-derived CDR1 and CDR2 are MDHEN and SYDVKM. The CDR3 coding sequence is TGTGCCAGCGCTAGTCCCACGAGTTCCTACGAGCAGTACTTC. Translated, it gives CASASPTSSYEQYF.

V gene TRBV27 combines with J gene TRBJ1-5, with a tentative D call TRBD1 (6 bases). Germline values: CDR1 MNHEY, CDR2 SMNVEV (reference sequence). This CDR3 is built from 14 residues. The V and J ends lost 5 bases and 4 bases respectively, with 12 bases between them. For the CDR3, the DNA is TGTGCCAGCAGTCCCGGGACAAAAAATCAGCCCCAGCATTTT. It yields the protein CASSPGTKNQPQHF.

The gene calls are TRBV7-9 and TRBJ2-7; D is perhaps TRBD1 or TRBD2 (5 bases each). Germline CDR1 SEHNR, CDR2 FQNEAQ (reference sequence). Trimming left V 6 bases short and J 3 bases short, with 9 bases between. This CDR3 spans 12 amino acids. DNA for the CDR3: TGTGCCAGCAGGGGGGATTTCTACGAGCAGTACTTC. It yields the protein CASRGDFYEQYF.

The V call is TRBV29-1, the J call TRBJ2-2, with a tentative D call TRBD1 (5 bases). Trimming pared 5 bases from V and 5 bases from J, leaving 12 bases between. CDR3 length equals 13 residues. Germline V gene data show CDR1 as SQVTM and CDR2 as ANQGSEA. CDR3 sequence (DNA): TGCAGCGTTTGGACATCGGTTACCGGGGAGCTGTTTTTT. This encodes CSVWTSVTGELFF.

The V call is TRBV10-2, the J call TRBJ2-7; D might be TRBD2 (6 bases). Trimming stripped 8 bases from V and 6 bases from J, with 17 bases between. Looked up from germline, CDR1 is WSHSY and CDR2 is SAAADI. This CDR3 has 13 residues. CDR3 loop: CASSEGGFGEQYF. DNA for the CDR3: TGCGCCAGCTCCGAAGGAGGGTTCGGCGAGCAGTACTTC.

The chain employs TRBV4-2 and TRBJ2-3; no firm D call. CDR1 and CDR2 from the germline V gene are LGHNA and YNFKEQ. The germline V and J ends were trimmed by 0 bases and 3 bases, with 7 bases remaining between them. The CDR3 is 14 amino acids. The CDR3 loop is CASSQESATDTQYF. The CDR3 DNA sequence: TGTGCCAGCAGCCAAGAATCGGCAACAGATACGCAGTATTTT.

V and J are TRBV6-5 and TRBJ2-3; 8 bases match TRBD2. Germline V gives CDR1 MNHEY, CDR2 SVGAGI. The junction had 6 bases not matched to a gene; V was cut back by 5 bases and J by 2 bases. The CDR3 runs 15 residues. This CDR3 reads CASSAHSGVTDTQYF. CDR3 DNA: TGTGCCAGCAGTGCCCATAGCGGGGTCACAGATACGCAGTATTTT.

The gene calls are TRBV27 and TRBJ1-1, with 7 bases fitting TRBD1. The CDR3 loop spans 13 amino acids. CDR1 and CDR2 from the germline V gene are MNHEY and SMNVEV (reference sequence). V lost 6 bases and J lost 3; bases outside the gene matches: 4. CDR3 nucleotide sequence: TGTGCCAGCAGGAAGGGACAGTACACTGAAGCTTTCTTT. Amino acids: CASRKGQYTEAFF.

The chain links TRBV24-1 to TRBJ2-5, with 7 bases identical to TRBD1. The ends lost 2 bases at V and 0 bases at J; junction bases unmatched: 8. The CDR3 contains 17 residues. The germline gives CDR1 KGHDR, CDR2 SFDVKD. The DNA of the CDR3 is TGTGCCACCAGTGATTCTCGAACAACAGGGGACCAAGAGACCCAGTACTTC. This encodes CATSDSRTTGDQETQYF.

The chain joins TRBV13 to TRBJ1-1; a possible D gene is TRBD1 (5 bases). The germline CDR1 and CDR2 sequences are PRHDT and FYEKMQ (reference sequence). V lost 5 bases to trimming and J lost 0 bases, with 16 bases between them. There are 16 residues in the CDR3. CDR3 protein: CASSPTGHYMNTEAFF. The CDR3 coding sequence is TGTGCCAGCAGCCCCACCGGACACTACATGAACACTGAAGCTTTCTTT. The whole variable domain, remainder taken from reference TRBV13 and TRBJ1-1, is AAGVIQSPRHLIKEKRETATLKCYPIPRHDTVYWYQQGPGQDPQFLISFYEKMQSDKGSIPDRFSAQQFSDYHSELNMSSLELGDSALYFCASSPTGHYMNTEAFFGQGTRLTVV.

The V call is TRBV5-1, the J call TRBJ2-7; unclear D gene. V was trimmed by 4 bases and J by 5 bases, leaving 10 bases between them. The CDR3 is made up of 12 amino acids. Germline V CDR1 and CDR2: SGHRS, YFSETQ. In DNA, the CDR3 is TGCGCCAGCAGCCCCTTAAACCACGAGCAGTACTTC. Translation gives CASSPLNHEQYF.

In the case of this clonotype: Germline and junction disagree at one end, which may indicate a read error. CDR3 protein: CSARETGANYGYTF. The CDR3 nucleotides read TGCAGTGCTCGAGAAACAGGGGCTAACTATGGCTACACCTTC. The genes are TRBV20-1 and TRBJ1-2; the match to TRBD1 covers 7 bases. The CDR3 is made up of 14 amino acids. Germline-derived CDR1 and CDR2 are DFQATT and SNEGSKA (reference sequence).

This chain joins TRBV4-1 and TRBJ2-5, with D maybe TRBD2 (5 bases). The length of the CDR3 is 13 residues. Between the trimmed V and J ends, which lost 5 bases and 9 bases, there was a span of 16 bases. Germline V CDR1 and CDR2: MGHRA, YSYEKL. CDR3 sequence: CASSFGLGEAQYF. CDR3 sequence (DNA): TGCGCCAGCAGCTTCGGACTCGGTGAGGCCCAGTACTTC.

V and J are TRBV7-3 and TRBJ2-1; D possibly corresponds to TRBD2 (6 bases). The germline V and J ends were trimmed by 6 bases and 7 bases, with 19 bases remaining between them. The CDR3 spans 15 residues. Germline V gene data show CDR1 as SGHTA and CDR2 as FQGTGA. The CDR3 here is CASSPTRSTSNEQFF. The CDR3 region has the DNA TGTGCCAGCAGTCCGACTAGGTCAACTTCGAATGAGCAGTTCTTC.

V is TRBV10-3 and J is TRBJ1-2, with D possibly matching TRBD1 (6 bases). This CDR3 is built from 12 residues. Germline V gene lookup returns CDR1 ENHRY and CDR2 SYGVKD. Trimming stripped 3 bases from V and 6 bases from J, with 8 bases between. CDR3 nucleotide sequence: TGTGCCATCAGTGAAAACAGGGATGGCTACACCTTC. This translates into CAISENRDGYTF.

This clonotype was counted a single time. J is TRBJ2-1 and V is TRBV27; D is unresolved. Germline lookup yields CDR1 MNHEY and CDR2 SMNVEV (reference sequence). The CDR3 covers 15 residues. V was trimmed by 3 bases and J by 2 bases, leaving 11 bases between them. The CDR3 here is CASSFLENAYNEQFF. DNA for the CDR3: TGTGCCAGCAGTTTCTTGGAGAACGCCTACAATGAGCAGTTCTTC.

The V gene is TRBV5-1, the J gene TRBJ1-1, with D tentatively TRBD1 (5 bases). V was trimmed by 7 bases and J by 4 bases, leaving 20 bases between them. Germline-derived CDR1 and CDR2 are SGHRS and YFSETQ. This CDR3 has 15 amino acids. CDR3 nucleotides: TGCGCCAGCCGAGCGGGTCAGGGCGCGGGCACTGAAGCTTTCTTT. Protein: CASRAGQGAGTEAFF.

In DNA, the CDR3 is TGTGCCAGCGGAATGTCGGGGCTGGAGCAGTACTTC. Its protein is CASGMSGLEQYF. The genes are TRBV28 and TRBJ2-7; D is perhaps TRBD1 or TRBD2 (5 bases each). The CDR3 sequence is 12 residues long. CDR1 and CDR2 (germline): MDHEN, SYDVKM. The V and J ends lost 8 bases and 7 bases respectively, with 15 bases between them.

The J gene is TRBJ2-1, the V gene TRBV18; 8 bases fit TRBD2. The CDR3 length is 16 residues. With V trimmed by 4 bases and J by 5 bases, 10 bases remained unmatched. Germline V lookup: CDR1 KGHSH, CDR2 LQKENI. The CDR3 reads CASSLNVAGTNNEQFF. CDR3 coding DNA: TGTGCCAGCTCACTAAACGTAGCGGGGACTAACAATGAGCAGTTCTTC.

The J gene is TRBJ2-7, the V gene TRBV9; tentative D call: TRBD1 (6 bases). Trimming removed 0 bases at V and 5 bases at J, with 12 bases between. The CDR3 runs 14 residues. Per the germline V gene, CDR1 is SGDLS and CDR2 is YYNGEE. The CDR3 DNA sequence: TGTGCCAGCAGCGTAGTGGGGGCGAGCCACGAGCAGTACTTC. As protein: CASSVVGASHEQYF.